What follows are 18 T cell receptor beta chains derived from one specimen sequenced in a study of blood T cells in healthy people across ages. With a J-beta primer mix and a sample-barcoded 5' primer, a second PCR ran about 7 to 12 cycles. TCRdb re-called the 5' RACE reads with MiXCR, one entry per CDR3 protein. The sample lists some 1 million distinct CDR3 sequences, around 43% seen once, with 18% in the top ten. The sequencing sample was made of blood. These receptors were obtained from an older woman in good health.

This chain uses TRBV29-1 with TRBJ2-7; possibly TRBD1 for D (6 bases). The CDR3 is 13 amino acids. Trimming shortened V by 8 bases and J by 0 bases, and 14 bases separated the two germline ends. Germline V gene lookup returns CDR1 SQVTM and CDR2 ANQGSEA. The CDR3 nucleotides read TGCAGCACTAGGACAGAGCCCTCCTACGAGCAGTACTTC. Amino acid sequence: CSTRTEPSYEQYF.

There are a few counts of this clonotype. The chain couples TRBV27 to TRBJ2-7, with unresolved D. Per the germline V gene, CDR1 is MNHEY and CDR2 is SMNVEV (reference sequence). The V end was cut by 4 bases, the J end by 5 bases, with 12 bases between. CDR3 length equals 13 residues. CDR3 sequence: CASSYWGTDEQYF. The CDR3 DNA reads as TGTGCCAGCAGTTACTGGGGTACCGACGAGCAGTACTTC.

This clonotype has only a few counts. This rearrangement joins TRBV28 to TRBJ2-4, with a tentative D call TRBD2 (5 bases). Germline V lookup: CDR1 MDHEN, CDR2 SYDVKM. With 2 bases removed from V and 2 bases from J, the gap between germline ends came to 10 bases. The CDR3 has 15 residues. CDR3 region: CASSLEGFSKNIQYF. The CDR3 coding sequence is TGTGCCAGCAGTTTAGAGGGTTTTTCCAAAAACATTCAGTACTTC. Supplemented by reference TRBV28 and TRBJ2-4, the full variable domain reads DVKVTQSSRYLVKRTGEKVFLECVQDMDHENMFWYRQDPGLGLRLIYFSYDVKMKEKGDIPEGYSVSREKKERFSLILESASTNQTSMYLCASSLEGFSKNIQYFGAGTRLSVL.

This clonotype was detected only a few times. The chain employs TRBV14 and TRBJ2-5; 12 bases are a match to TRBD2. From germline, CDR1 is SGHDN and CDR2 FVKESK. Germline trimming cut 0 bases from V and 5 bases from J; bases unmatched to any gene: 13. The CDR3 covers 19 residues. The CDR3 region has the DNA TGTGCCAGCAGCCAAGATGAAGTGACTAGCGGGAGAGGTCAGGAGACCCAGTACTTC. Amino acid sequence: CASSQDEVTSGRGQETQYF. The full variable domain, in which reference TRBV14 and TRBJ2-5 provide the parts outside the CDR3, is EAGVTQFPSHSVIEKGQTVTLRCDPISGHDNLYWYRRVMGKEIKFLLHFVKESKQDESGMPNNRFLAERTGGTYSTLKVQPAELEDSGVYFCASSQDEVTSGRGQETQYFGPGTRLLVL.

The V gene is TRBV4-1, the J gene TRBJ2-1; D is unclear. This CDR3 has 16 amino acids. With 0 bases removed from V and 0 bases from J, the gap between germline ends came to 9 bases. Germline-derived CDR1 and CDR2 are MGHRA and YSYEKL. CDR3 in amino acids: CASSQEGRNSYNEQFF. The CDR3 DNA sequence: TGCGCCAGCAGCCAAGAAGGGCGGAACTCCTACAATGAGCAGTTCTTC.

This clonotype was detected a few times. This chain links TRBV27 with TRBJ2-7, with TRBD1 matching over 10 bases. Germline V gene sequence: CDR1 MNHEY, CDR2 SMNVEV (reference sequence). This CDR3 is built from 15 residues. Trimming cost V 5 bases and J 7 bases; bases outside gene matches: 11. For the CDR3, the DNA is TGTGCCAGCAGTGTTGACAGGGGGCGCGATTGGGAGCAGTACTTC. Translation gives CASSVDRGRDWEQYF.

This clonotype has a count of ten or more. This rearrangement joins TRBV12-3 or TRBV12-4 to TRBJ2-7, with D hard to call. This CDR3 has 11 residues. Deletions cut 3 bases from V and 5 bases from J, with 5 bases between. CDR3 amino acids: CASSFKDEQYF. The CDR3 region has the DNA TGTGCCAGCAGTTTTAAGGACGAGCAGTACTTC.

V and J are TRBV6-2 or TRBV6-3 and TRBJ2-5; TRBD1 agrees at 8 bases. This CDR3 is built from 16 residues. CDR1 MNHEY and CDR2 SVGEGT come from the germline V gene. The J segment lost 3 bases and the V segment lost 2 bases, leaving 8 bases of the junction unmatched. The CDR3 protein is CASSYASGTGKETQYF. CDR3 nucleotide sequence: TGTGCCAGCAGTTACGCATCCGGGACAGGCAAAGAGACCCAGTACTTC.

This clonotype was found a few times. This rearrangement joins TRBV5-1 to TRBJ2-7; 13 bases match TRBD2. V gave up 1 base and J gave up 7 bases; unmatched junction bases: 5. The germline gives CDR1 SGHRS, CDR2 YFSETQ. CDR3 length equals 15 residues. The chain's CDR3 is CASSLQTSGRNEQYF. The CDR3 nucleotides read TGCGCCAGCAGCTTGCAGACTAGCGGGAGGAATGAGCAGTACTTC.

Many counts were recorded for this clonotype. The chain links TRBV7-6 to TRBJ2-5; 10 bases are a match to TRBD2. Germline V gene sequence: CDR1 SGHVS, CDR2 FNYEAQ. CDR3 length equals 18 residues. The J segment lost 5 bases and the V segment lost 3 bases, leaving 15 bases of the junction unmatched. Here the CDR3 reads CASSFLAGEVVGWETQYF. CDR3 bases: TGTGCCAGCAGCTTTCTAGCGGGAGAGGTTGTTGGCTGGGAGACCCAGTACTTC.

This chain uses TRBV20-1 with TRBJ2-4, with unresolved D. The last part of the DNA fits TRBJ2-5 better; the J call may be wrong. Germline assignment: CDR1 DFQATT and CDR2 SNEGSKA (reference sequence). This CDR3 region has 10 residues. The DNA of the CDR3 is TGCAGTGCTGCCAGTGAGACCCAGTACTTC. This codes for CSAASETQYF.

The V gene is TRBV6-2 or TRBV6-3, the J gene TRBJ2-1; 9 nucleotides line up with TRBD2. This CDR3 has 17 residues. With 6 bases clipped from V and 8 bases from J, the junction kept 17 bases outside the gene matches. Germline CDR1 is MNHEY and CDR2 is SVGEGT. CDR3 amino acids: CASSRIMPGLAVDEQFF. The CDR3 DNA follows: TGTGCCAGCAGCCGAATAATGCCGGGACTAGCTGTCGATGAGCAGTTCTTC.

The V call is TRBV5-1, the J call TRBJ2-7; no definite D call. The CDR3 sequence is 12 residues long. Looked up from germline, CDR1 is SGHRS and CDR2 is YFSETQ. The V end lost 5 bases, the J end lost 0 bases, and 6 bases lay between the germline ends. This chain's CDR3 is CASRRHSYEQYF. For the CDR3, the DNA is TGCGCCAGCAGGAGGCACTCCTACGAGCAGTACTTC.

This clonotype is a singleton in its sample. The chain employs TRBV5-1 and TRBJ2-5, with TRBD1 identical over 7 bases. Per the germline V gene, CDR1 is SGHRS and CDR2 is YFSETQ. The CDR3 is 16 amino acids. J was trimmed by 11 bases and V by 3 bases; bases with no gene match: 19. The DNA of the CDR3 is TGCGCCAGCAGCTCCGCCCGGGACAGCTCCTACAATGAGCAGTACTTC. Its translation: CASSSARDSSYNEQYF. Based on the CDR3 plus reference TRBV5-1 and TRBJ2-5, the full variable domain is KAGVTQTPRYLIKTRGQQVTLSCSPISGHRSVSWYQQTPGQGLQFLFEYFSETQRNKGNFPGRFSGRQFSNSRSEMNVSTLELGDSALYLCASSSARDSSYNEQYFGPGTRLLVL.

The chain carries TRBV20-1 and TRBJ1-1; the D is unclear. CDR3 length: 16 amino acids. The ends were cut back, 1 base at V and 1 base at J, with 16 bases in the middle. In germline, CDR1 is DFQATT, CDR2 SNEGSKA (reference sequence). Here the CDR3 DNA reads TGCAGTGCTAGAGGGGATGGTAGCGGAGGGAACACTGAAGCTTTCTTT. Translated: CSARGDGSGGNTEAFF.

The chain carries TRBV12-3 or TRBV12-4 and TRBJ2-1; 7 nucleotides match TRBD1. Trimming took 8 bases from V and 5 from J; bases not matched to a gene: 15. The CDR3 is made up of 16 amino acids. The CDR3 DNA follows: TGTGCCAGCGAACCCCCGCCCGGACAGGCGCACAATGAGCAGTTCTTC. Amino acids: CASEPPPGQAHNEQFF.

This clonotype was observed a few times. This sequence joins TRBV7-8 and TRBJ2-1; 12 bases align to TRBD2. After removal of 2 bases from V and 8 bases from J, the junction contained 7 bases not matched to a gene. The CDR3 is 16 residues long. Per germline, CDR1 SGHVS and CDR2 FQNEAQ. The chain's CDR3 is CASSLRLAGGLYEQFF. The CDR3 nucleotides read TGTGCCAGCAGCTTACGGCTAGCGGGAGGGTTGTATGAGCAGTTCTTC.

V usage is TRBV5-1 and J usage is TRBJ2-1, with D possibly TRBD2 on 6 matching bases. In germline, CDR1 is SGHRS, CDR2 YFSETQ. The CDR3 is 16 amino acids. Trimming pared 5 bases from V and 0 bases from J, leaving 15 bases between. The CDR3 nucleotides are TGCGCCAGCAGACAAGGGACTTCAAGCTCCTACAATGAGCAGTTCTTC. Encoded protein: CASRQGTSSSYNEQFF.